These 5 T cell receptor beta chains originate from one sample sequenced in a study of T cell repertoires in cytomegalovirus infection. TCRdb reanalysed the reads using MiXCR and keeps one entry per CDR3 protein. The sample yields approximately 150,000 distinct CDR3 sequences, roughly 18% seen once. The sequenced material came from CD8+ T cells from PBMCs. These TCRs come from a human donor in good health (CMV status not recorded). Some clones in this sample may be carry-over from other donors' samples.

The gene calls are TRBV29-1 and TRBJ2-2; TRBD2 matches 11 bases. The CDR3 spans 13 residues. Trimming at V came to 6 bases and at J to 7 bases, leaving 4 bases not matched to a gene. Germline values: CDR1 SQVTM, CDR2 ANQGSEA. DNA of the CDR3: TGCAGCGTACTAGCGGGAGCGGGCGGGGAGCTGTTTTTT. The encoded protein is CSVLAGAGGELFF.

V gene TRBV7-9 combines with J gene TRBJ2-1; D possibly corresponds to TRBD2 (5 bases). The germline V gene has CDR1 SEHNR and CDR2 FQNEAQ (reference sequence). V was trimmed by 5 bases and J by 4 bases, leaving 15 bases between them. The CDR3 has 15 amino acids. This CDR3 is CASSPWESQYNEQFF. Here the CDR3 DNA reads TGTGCCAGCAGCCCGTGGGAGTCCCAGTACAATGAGCAGTTCTTC. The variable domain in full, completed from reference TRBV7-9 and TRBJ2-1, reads DTGVSQNPRHKITKRGQNVTFRCDPISEHNRLYWYRQTLGQGPEFLTYFQNEAQLEKSRLLSDRFSAERPKGSFSTLEIQRTEQGDSAMYLCASSPWESQYNEQFFGPGTRLTVL.

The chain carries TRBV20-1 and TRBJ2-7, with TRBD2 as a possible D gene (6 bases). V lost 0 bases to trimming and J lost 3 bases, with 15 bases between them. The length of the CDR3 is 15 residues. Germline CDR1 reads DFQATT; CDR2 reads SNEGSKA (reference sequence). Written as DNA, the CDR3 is TGCAGTGCTAGAGATCAGAACCTCGGGGGCTACGAGCAGTACTTC. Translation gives CSARDQNLGGYEQYF.

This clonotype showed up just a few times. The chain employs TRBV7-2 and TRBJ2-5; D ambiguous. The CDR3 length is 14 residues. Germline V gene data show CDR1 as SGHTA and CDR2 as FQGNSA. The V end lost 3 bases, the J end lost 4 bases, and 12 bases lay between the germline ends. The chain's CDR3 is CASSFAVPGETQYF. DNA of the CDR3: TGTGCCAGCAGCTTCGCGGTTCCTGGAGAGACCCAGTACTTC.

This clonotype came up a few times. The CDR3 DNA reads as TGTGCCAGCAGTTTAGAGGTTGGGAACAATGAGCAGTTCTTC. Its translation is CASSLEVGNNEQFF. The gene calls are TRBV12-3 or TRBV12-4 and TRBJ2-1; D is unresolved. The CDR3 consists of 14 residues. Trimming removed 1 base at V and 5 bases at J, with 9 bases between.